The present TCR beta chain was sequenced within a study of cytomegalovirus exposure and HLA in healthy donors. Germline CDR1 reads MNHNS; CDR2 reads SASEGT. This CDR3 is 12 amino acids long. V lost 7 bases to trimming and J lost 7 bases, with 14 bases between them. Primers: 60 Vbeta forward and 13 Jbeta reverse. TCRdb keeps only in-frame clones here, not all; method: immunoSEQ multiplex PCR. This sample has about 130,000 clones, with around 72% found just once. The TCR comes from a man under 40 in good health and CMV-seronegative. This chain joins TRBV6-1 and TRBJ2-7; D is perhaps TRBD1 (6 bases). The specimen sequenced was PBMCs. The CDR3 bases are TGTGCCAGCAAACAGGGTTCTACAGAGCAGTACTTC. Its translation is CASKQGSTEQYF.